A single sample gave rise to the 2 T cell receptor beta chains below, sequenced in a study of blood T cells in healthy people across ages. Combining a sample-barcoded 5' primer with a J-beta primer mix, a second PCR ran for roughly 7 to 12 cycles. TCRdb reprocessed the 5' RACE reads via MiXCR and lists one record per CDR3 protein. The sample has 1,800,000 or so distinct CDR3 sequences, 30% to 40% seen once. Material for sequencing was blood. The receptors stem from a human donor in good health.

This clonotype occurred many times. V usage is TRBV4-2 and J usage is TRBJ1-2; D is uncertain. From germline, CDR1 is LGHNA and CDR2 YNFKEQ. V was cut by 1 base and J by 1 base, with 4 bases left in between. The CDR3 spans 13 residues. Here the CDR3 reads CASSQGINYGYTF. The CDR3 nucleotides read TGTGCCAGCAGCCAAGGGATTAACTATGGCTACACCTTC.

This clonotype was seen only a few times. The junction departs from the called germline gene at one end, perhaps through a read error. This chain links TRBV20-1 with TRBJ1-5; 7 nucleotides match TRBD1. This CDR3 comprises 17 residues. CDR1 is DFQATT, CDR2 SNEGSKA, per germline (reference sequence). CDR3 sequence: CSAPSGGLGNSNRPQHF. CDR3 coding DNA: TGCAGTGCTCCCTCAGGGGGATTGGGGAATAGCAATCGGCCCCAGCATTTT.